The T cell receptor beta chain described here comes from a study of PD-1 blockade in mismatch repair-deficient tumors. Profiled with immunoSEQ multiplex PCR; TCRdb holds only in-frame clones, not every one. The data contain approximately 15,000 clones, approximately 84% of them singletons. About this clone itself: Its antigen is still unknown.

Indicated time point: roughly 9-day in vitro stimulation with candidate neoantigen peptide 5. Germline V CDR1 and CDR2: ENHRY, SYGVKD. The CDR3 extends over 14 amino acids. V was pared by 3 bases and J by 5 bases, with 4 bases of the junction left unmatched. This chain connects TRBV10-3 to TRBJ2-5, with 9 bases aligning to TRBD2. This specimen consisted of cells cultured in vitro, obtained from a patient treated with pembrolizumab. This sequence was found in an adult with mismatch repair-deficient cancer. CDR3: CAISDTAGGETQYF. CDR3 nucleotide sequence: TGTGCCATCAGTGACACGGCGGGGGGGGAGACCCAGTACTTC.